These 31 T cell receptor beta chains were sequenced from one sample in a study of blood T cell repertoires in COVID-19. Sequencing used immunoSEQ multiplex PCR; TCRdb keeps in-frame clones, though not all of them. The data contain roughly 180,000 clones, 76% of them singletons. What was sequenced was peripheral blood. Receptors originate from a woman between 45 and 60 years old with active or convalescent COVID-19.

This clone was seen a handful of times. The V gene is TRBV28, the J gene TRBJ2-5; 9 nucleotides agree with TRBD1. The V gene end was trimmed by 4 bases and the J gene end by 5 bases; junction bases not matched to a gene: 8. This CDR3 is built from 15 residues. The germline V gene has CDR1 MDHEN and CDR2 SYDVKM. CDR3 nucleotide sequence: TGTGCCAGCAGTTCCGGGACAGGGAACACGGAGACCCAGTACTTC. Amino acids: CASSSGTGNTETQYF.

The rearrangement uses TRBV15 and TRBJ1-4; TRBD1 might be the D (5 bases). Germline V gene sequence: CDR1 LNHNV, CDR2 YYDKDF (reference sequence). This CDR3 spans 15 amino acids. Trimming shortened V by 3 bases and J by 3 bases, and 11 bases separated the two germline ends. DNA for the CDR3: TGTGCCACCAGCAGCGTCAGGGCTCCTAATGAAAAACTGTTTTTT. Protein: CATSSVRAPNEKLFF. Full variable domain (outside the CDR3, taken from reference TRBV15 and TRBJ1-4): DAMVIQNPRYQVTQFGKPVTLSCSQTLNHNVMYWYQQKSSQAPKLLFHYYDKDFNNEADTPDNFQSRRPNTSFCFLDIRSPGLGDTAMYLCATSSVRAPNEKLFFGSGTQLSVL.

In this sample, this clone turned up a few times. The rearrangement uses TRBV7-9 and TRBJ1-1, with a tentative D call TRBD1 (6 bases). The CDR3 runs 16 residues. CDR1 is SEHNR, CDR2 FQNEAQ, per germline (reference sequence). Trimming removed 1 base from V and 0 bases from J, with 12 bases in between. The CDR3 reads CASSLDRAPMNTEAFF. The CDR3 DNA follows: TGTGCCAGCAGCTTAGACAGGGCCCCTATGAACACTGAAGCTTTCTTT.

The rearrangement links TRBV2 to TRBJ2-1, with 11 bases fitting TRBD2. Germline V gene sequence: CDR1 SNHLY, CDR2 FYNNEI. There are 15 residues in the CDR3. V trimming: 9 bases; J trimming: 4 bases; junction bases outside the gene matches: 8. CDR3 loop: CASVPGLADYNEQFF. In DNA form, the CDR3 reads TGTGCCAGTGTTCCGGGACTAGCGGATTACAATGAGCAGTTCTTC.

The rearrangement links TRBV19 to TRBJ1-1; the match to TRBD1 covers 8 bases. The CDR3 length is 14 residues. Germline loops: CDR1 LNHDA, CDR2 SQIVND (reference sequence). The J segment lost 11 bases and the V segment lost 3 bases, leaving 11 bases of the junction unmatched. The DNA of the CDR3 is TGTGCCAGTAGTATTGGACAGGGAACACTGGGTGCTTTCTTT. Protein: CASSIGQGTLGAFF.

In this sample, this clone turned up once. The chain recombines TRBV10-3 with TRBJ1-1, with D perhaps TRBD1 (6 bases). V was shortened by 6 bases and J by 0 bases, with 11 bases between the two germline ends. Germline CDR1 is ENHRY and CDR2 is SYGVKD. The CDR3 is 14 amino acids. The CDR3 DNA sequence: TGTGCCATCAGGGGGGGGCAGGTGAACACTGAAGCTTTCTTT. Protein: CAIRGGQVNTEAFF.

This clone was seen just once. Mismatch with germline at one junction end may stem from a read error. The gene calls are TRBV5-1 and TRBJ1-6, with D possibly matching TRBD1 (5 bases). This CDR3 has 15 amino acids. Germline CDR1 and CDR2: SGHRS and YFSETQ. The CDR3 nucleotides are TGCGCCAGCAGCAGGTCAGGGCCCTACAATTCACCCCTCCACTTT. As protein: CASSRSGPYNSPLHF.

J is TRBJ1-1 and V is TRBV2, with a tentative D call TRBD1 (6 bases). CDR1 SNHLY and CDR2 FYNNEI come from the germline V gene. V was clipped by 5 bases and J by 0 bases, with 19 bases between them. The CDR3 has 17 amino acids. CDR3 in amino acids: CASSMFLGQSMNTEAFF. The CDR3 coding sequence is TGTGCCAGCAGTATGTTCCTTGGACAGAGCATGAACACTGAAGCTTTCTTT.

In this sample, this clone turned up a few times. J is TRBJ1-5 and V is TRBV19; D remains ambiguous. CDR1 is LNHDA, CDR2 SQIVND, per germline (reference sequence). This CDR3 contains 17 residues. Trimming took 6 bases from V and 0 from J, leaving 18 bases between them. The CDR3 sequence: CASSHPRRVNSNQPQHF. In DNA form, the CDR3 reads TGTGCCAGTAGCCACCCGAGACGGGTTAATAGCAATCAGCCCCAGCATTTT.

This chain connects TRBV18 to TRBJ1-2; possibly TRBD1 for D (5 bases). V was cut by 6 bases and J by 6 bases, with 20 bases left in between. The CDR3 loop spans 15 amino acids. Germline V gene lookup returns CDR1 KGHSH and CDR2 LQKENI. CDR3 in amino acids: CASSPIGRANDGYTF. In DNA form, the CDR3 reads TGTGCCAGCTCCCCTATCGGCAGGGCGAATGATGGCTACACCTTC.

V is TRBV19 and J is TRBJ2-1; TRBD2 agrees at 13 bases. Germline V gene data show CDR1 as LNHDA and CDR2 as SQIVND (reference sequence). V trimming: 4 bases; J trimming: 8 bases; junction bases outside the gene matches: 5. The CDR3 is 15 amino acids. The CDR3 sequence: CASSTGLAGIDEQFF. CDR3 bases: TGTGCCAGTAGTACGGGACTAGCGGGAATAGATGAGCAGTTCTTC.

This chain links TRBV2 with TRBJ2-7, with TRBD2 identical over 10 bases. The CDR3 is 13 amino acids. The V and J ends lost 4 bases and 7 bases, in that order; junction bases with no gene match: 4. Germline CDR1 is SNHLY and CDR2 is FYNNEI. The CDR3, as DNA: TGTGCCAGCAGTGGGCTGGGACTAGCGGAGCAGTACTTC. Translated: CASSGLGLAEQYF.

CDR3: CASRLGVSYEQYF. The CDR3 DNA follows: TGTGCCAGCAGGCTAGGGGTATCCTACGAGCAGTACTTC. This chain uses TRBV27 with TRBJ2-7; tentatively, D is TRBD1 (5 bases). The CDR3 consists of 13 residues. CDR1 and CDR2 from the germline V gene are MNHEY and SMNVEV (reference sequence). With 6 bases removed from V and 1 base from J, the gap between germline ends came to 10 bases.

The gene calls are TRBV5-1 and TRBJ1-5, with D maybe TRBD1 (6 bases). V was cut by 0 bases and J by 4 bases, with 8 bases left in between. Germline V gene sequence: CDR1 SGHRS, CDR2 YFSETQ. The CDR3 has 14 residues. In DNA form, the CDR3 reads TGCGCCAGCAGCTTGGTGCAGGGGAATCAGCCCCAGCATTTT. Translated: CASSLVQGNQPQHF. Complete variable domain (other parts from reference TRBV5-1 and TRBJ1-5): KAGVTQTPRYLIKTRGQQVTLSCSPISGHRSVSWYQQTPGQGLQFLFEYFSETQRNKGNFPGRFSGRQFSNSRSEMNVSTLELGDSALYLCASSLVQGNQPQHFGDGTRLSIL.

This chain uses TRBV30 with TRBJ2-7, with D possibly matching TRBD2 (6 bases). Trimming cost V 0 bases and J 7 bases, with 16 bases left between them. Germline V gives CDR1 GTSNPN, CDR2 SVGIG (reference sequence). The CDR3 sequence is 14 residues long. CDR3 coding DNA: TGTGCCTGGAGTGTACATACGGGAGTGGCTGAGCAGTACTTC. This codes for CAWSVHTGVAEQYF.

The J gene is TRBJ2-5, the V gene TRBV5-4, with D maybe TRBD1 (5 bases). Trimming removed 5 bases from V and 6 bases from J, with 17 bases in between. The CDR3 loop spans 14 amino acids. Germline V lookup: CDR1 SGHNT, CDR2 YYREEE (reference sequence). As DNA, the CDR3 is TGTGCCAGCAGTAGTGAAAGGGGTGGAAAGACCCAGTACTTC. It encodes CASSSERGGKTQYF. The complete variable domain, with remaining parts taken from reference TRBV5-4 and TRBJ2-5, reads ETGVTQSPTHLIKTRGQQVTLRCSSQSGHNTVSWYQQALGQGPQFIFQYYREEENGRGNFPPRFSGLQFPNYSSELNVNALELDDSALYLCASSSERGGKTQYFGPGTRLLVL.

This clone was found many times. The chain has TRBV4-3 and TRBJ1-3, with D unresolved. The CDR3 runs to 16 residues. The V gene's germline CDR1 is LGHNA and CDR2 YSLEER. V lost 0 bases, J lost 0 bases, and 9 bases lay in between. CDR3 loop: CASSQDGGSSGNTIYF. In DNA form, the CDR3 reads TGCGCCAGCAGCCAAGATGGAGGGAGCTCTGGAAACACCATATATTTT.

The J gene is TRBJ2-7, the V gene TRBV18; D not resolved. V was pared by 5 bases and J by 0 bases, with 5 bases between. This CDR3 is 12 amino acids long. Per germline, CDR1 KGHSH and CDR2 LQKENI. The CDR3 reads CASSATSYEQYF. The CDR3 coding sequence is TGTGCCAGCTCAGCTACCTCCTACGAGCAGTACTTC.

This chain connects TRBV10-2 to TRBJ2-5, with 11 bases lining up with TRBD1. The germline V gene encodes CDR1 WSHSY and CDR2 SAAADI. The CDR3 has 14 residues. J lost 6 bases, V lost 4 bases, and 4 bases had no gene match. Here the CDR3 reads CASSGTGGMKTQYF. CDR3 nucleotides: TGCGCCAGCAGTGGGACAGGGGGCATGAAGACCCAGTACTTC.

V is TRBV7-9 and J is TRBJ1-6, with 11 nucleotides matching TRBD1. The germline V gene has CDR1 SEHNR and CDR2 FQNEAQ (reference sequence). The CDR3 has 13 residues. CDR3 region: CGTGTGGNSPLHF. CDR3 nucleotides: TGTGGCACAGGGACAGGGGGTAATTCACCCCTCCACTTT.

This clone was seen only a few times. J is TRBJ2-7 and V is TRBV5-1, with TRBD1 matching 9 bases. The V segment lost 2 bases and the J segment 9 bases; nucleotides outside the gene matches: 12. The germline gives CDR1 SGHRS, CDR2 YFSETQ. The CDR3 length is 15 residues. CDR3 in amino acids: CASSFVSGQGDWQYF. CDR3 nucleotides: TGCGCCAGCAGCTTTGTATCGGGACAGGGCGACTGGCAGTACTTC.

The chain combines TRBV14 with TRBJ2-5, with 11 positions matching TRBD1. Germline V gene lookup returns CDR1 SGHDN and CDR2 FVKESK. J was trimmed by 4 bases and V by 1 base; bases with no gene match: 5. The CDR3 spans 16 residues. CDR3 loop: CASSQVRTGGIETQYF. CDR3 bases: TGTGCCAGCAGCCAAGTGCGGACAGGGGGCATAGAGACCCAGTACTTC. The full variable domain, completed using reference TRBV14 and TRBJ2-5, is EAGVTQFPSHSVIEKGQTVTLRCDPISGHDNLYWYRRVMGKEIKFLLHFVKESKQDESGMPNNRFLAERTGGTYSTLKVQPAELEDSGVYFCASSQVRTGGIETQYFGPGTRLLVL.

The chain links TRBV28 to TRBJ2-6; D may be TRBD1 (6 bases). Germline loops: CDR1 MDHEN, CDR2 SYDVKM. V lost 2 bases and J 1 base, leaving 6 bases between the germline ends. CDR3 length equals 15 residues. CDR3 in amino acids: CASSLDRSGANVLTF. CDR3 nucleotides: TGTGCCAGCAGTTTAGACAGGTCTGGGGCCAACGTCCTGACTTTC.

This chain joins TRBV6-5 and TRBJ1-1; possibly TRBD1 for D (6 bases). This CDR3 spans 14 amino acids. V lost 6 bases and J 6 bases, leaving 17 bases between the germline ends. Per germline, CDR1 MNHEY and CDR2 SVGAGI. The CDR3 nucleotides are TGTGCCAGCAGCCGCCAACAGGGTTTCCCTGAAGCTTTCTTT. The encoded protein is CASSRQQGFPEAFF.

In this sample, this clone turned up once. The J gene is TRBJ1-5, the V gene TRBV18, with a weak D call TRBD1 (5 bases). This CDR3 has 15 residues. Trimming left V 1 base short and J 6 bases short, with 13 bases between. Germline CDR1 and CDR2: KGHSH and LQKENI. The DNA for the CDR3 is TGTGCCAGCTCACCACAGAAGGGGCAAGGTCAGCCCCAGCATTTT. Translated: CASSPQKGQGQPQHF.

The chain combines TRBV30 with TRBJ2-5; D unclear. Germline assignment: CDR1 GTSNPN and CDR2 SVGIG (reference sequence). V shed 3 bases and J shed 3 bases, with 5 bases lying between them. This CDR3 contains 11 residues. The CDR3 sequence: CAWREKETQYF. As DNA, the CDR3 is TGTGCCTGGAGGGAGAAAGAGACCCAGTACTTC.

The chain carries TRBV7-2 and TRBJ2-3; 9 nucleotides match TRBD2. The CDR3 sequence is 15 residues long. Germline values: CDR1 SGHTA, CDR2 FQGNSA. J was trimmed by 6 bases and V by 3 bases; bases with no gene match: 7. CDR3 bases: TGTGCCAGCAGCTTGATGGCGGGGGGGCATGATACGCAGTATTTT. Its protein product is CASSLMAGGHDTQYF.

This chain connects TRBV2 to TRBJ1-2, with D possibly matching TRBD1 (5 bases). The CDR3 runs 12 residues. CDR1 SNHLY and CDR2 FYNNEI come from the germline V gene. Deletions cut 5 bases from V and 8 bases from J, with 12 bases between. CDR3 sequence: CASSLRVWGYTF. As DNA, the CDR3 is TGTGCCAGCAGTCTCAGGGTTTGGGGCTACACCTTC.

This clone came up a few times. The chain joins TRBV9 to TRBJ2-2, with 11 bases identical to TRBD2. Trimming at V came to 4 bases and at J to 6 bases, leaving 8 bases not matched to a gene. The CDR3 contains 16 residues. CDR1 SGDLS and CDR2 YYNGEE come from the germline V gene. The CDR3 nucleotides are TGTGCCAGCAGCCCCTTACTAGCGGGAGTATCCGGGGAGCTGTTTTTT. Its translation: CASSPLLAGVSGELFF.

V is TRBV19 and J is TRBJ1-4; D not resolved. This CDR3 contains 21 residues. V was clipped by 6 bases and J by 0 bases, with 29 bases between them. CDR1 is LNHDA, CDR2 SQIVND, per germline (reference sequence). The CDR3 DNA reads TGTGCCAGTAGCCGCGGGTGGGAGAGAGATGCCCGACTTGCAACTAATGAAAAACTGTTTTTT. Translated, it gives CASSRGWERDARLATNEKLFF.

The chain is built from TRBV7-2 and TRBJ1-2; 7 nucleotides line up with TRBD1. Trimming at V came to 5 bases and at J to 8 bases, leaving 11 bases not matched to a gene. The CDR3 sequence is 14 residues long. Germline assignment: CDR1 SGHTA and CDR2 FQGNSA. CDR3 region: CASSRDSRLSGYTF. CDR3 nucleotides: TGTGCCAGCAGCCGGGACAGCCGTCTATCCGGCTACACCTTC.